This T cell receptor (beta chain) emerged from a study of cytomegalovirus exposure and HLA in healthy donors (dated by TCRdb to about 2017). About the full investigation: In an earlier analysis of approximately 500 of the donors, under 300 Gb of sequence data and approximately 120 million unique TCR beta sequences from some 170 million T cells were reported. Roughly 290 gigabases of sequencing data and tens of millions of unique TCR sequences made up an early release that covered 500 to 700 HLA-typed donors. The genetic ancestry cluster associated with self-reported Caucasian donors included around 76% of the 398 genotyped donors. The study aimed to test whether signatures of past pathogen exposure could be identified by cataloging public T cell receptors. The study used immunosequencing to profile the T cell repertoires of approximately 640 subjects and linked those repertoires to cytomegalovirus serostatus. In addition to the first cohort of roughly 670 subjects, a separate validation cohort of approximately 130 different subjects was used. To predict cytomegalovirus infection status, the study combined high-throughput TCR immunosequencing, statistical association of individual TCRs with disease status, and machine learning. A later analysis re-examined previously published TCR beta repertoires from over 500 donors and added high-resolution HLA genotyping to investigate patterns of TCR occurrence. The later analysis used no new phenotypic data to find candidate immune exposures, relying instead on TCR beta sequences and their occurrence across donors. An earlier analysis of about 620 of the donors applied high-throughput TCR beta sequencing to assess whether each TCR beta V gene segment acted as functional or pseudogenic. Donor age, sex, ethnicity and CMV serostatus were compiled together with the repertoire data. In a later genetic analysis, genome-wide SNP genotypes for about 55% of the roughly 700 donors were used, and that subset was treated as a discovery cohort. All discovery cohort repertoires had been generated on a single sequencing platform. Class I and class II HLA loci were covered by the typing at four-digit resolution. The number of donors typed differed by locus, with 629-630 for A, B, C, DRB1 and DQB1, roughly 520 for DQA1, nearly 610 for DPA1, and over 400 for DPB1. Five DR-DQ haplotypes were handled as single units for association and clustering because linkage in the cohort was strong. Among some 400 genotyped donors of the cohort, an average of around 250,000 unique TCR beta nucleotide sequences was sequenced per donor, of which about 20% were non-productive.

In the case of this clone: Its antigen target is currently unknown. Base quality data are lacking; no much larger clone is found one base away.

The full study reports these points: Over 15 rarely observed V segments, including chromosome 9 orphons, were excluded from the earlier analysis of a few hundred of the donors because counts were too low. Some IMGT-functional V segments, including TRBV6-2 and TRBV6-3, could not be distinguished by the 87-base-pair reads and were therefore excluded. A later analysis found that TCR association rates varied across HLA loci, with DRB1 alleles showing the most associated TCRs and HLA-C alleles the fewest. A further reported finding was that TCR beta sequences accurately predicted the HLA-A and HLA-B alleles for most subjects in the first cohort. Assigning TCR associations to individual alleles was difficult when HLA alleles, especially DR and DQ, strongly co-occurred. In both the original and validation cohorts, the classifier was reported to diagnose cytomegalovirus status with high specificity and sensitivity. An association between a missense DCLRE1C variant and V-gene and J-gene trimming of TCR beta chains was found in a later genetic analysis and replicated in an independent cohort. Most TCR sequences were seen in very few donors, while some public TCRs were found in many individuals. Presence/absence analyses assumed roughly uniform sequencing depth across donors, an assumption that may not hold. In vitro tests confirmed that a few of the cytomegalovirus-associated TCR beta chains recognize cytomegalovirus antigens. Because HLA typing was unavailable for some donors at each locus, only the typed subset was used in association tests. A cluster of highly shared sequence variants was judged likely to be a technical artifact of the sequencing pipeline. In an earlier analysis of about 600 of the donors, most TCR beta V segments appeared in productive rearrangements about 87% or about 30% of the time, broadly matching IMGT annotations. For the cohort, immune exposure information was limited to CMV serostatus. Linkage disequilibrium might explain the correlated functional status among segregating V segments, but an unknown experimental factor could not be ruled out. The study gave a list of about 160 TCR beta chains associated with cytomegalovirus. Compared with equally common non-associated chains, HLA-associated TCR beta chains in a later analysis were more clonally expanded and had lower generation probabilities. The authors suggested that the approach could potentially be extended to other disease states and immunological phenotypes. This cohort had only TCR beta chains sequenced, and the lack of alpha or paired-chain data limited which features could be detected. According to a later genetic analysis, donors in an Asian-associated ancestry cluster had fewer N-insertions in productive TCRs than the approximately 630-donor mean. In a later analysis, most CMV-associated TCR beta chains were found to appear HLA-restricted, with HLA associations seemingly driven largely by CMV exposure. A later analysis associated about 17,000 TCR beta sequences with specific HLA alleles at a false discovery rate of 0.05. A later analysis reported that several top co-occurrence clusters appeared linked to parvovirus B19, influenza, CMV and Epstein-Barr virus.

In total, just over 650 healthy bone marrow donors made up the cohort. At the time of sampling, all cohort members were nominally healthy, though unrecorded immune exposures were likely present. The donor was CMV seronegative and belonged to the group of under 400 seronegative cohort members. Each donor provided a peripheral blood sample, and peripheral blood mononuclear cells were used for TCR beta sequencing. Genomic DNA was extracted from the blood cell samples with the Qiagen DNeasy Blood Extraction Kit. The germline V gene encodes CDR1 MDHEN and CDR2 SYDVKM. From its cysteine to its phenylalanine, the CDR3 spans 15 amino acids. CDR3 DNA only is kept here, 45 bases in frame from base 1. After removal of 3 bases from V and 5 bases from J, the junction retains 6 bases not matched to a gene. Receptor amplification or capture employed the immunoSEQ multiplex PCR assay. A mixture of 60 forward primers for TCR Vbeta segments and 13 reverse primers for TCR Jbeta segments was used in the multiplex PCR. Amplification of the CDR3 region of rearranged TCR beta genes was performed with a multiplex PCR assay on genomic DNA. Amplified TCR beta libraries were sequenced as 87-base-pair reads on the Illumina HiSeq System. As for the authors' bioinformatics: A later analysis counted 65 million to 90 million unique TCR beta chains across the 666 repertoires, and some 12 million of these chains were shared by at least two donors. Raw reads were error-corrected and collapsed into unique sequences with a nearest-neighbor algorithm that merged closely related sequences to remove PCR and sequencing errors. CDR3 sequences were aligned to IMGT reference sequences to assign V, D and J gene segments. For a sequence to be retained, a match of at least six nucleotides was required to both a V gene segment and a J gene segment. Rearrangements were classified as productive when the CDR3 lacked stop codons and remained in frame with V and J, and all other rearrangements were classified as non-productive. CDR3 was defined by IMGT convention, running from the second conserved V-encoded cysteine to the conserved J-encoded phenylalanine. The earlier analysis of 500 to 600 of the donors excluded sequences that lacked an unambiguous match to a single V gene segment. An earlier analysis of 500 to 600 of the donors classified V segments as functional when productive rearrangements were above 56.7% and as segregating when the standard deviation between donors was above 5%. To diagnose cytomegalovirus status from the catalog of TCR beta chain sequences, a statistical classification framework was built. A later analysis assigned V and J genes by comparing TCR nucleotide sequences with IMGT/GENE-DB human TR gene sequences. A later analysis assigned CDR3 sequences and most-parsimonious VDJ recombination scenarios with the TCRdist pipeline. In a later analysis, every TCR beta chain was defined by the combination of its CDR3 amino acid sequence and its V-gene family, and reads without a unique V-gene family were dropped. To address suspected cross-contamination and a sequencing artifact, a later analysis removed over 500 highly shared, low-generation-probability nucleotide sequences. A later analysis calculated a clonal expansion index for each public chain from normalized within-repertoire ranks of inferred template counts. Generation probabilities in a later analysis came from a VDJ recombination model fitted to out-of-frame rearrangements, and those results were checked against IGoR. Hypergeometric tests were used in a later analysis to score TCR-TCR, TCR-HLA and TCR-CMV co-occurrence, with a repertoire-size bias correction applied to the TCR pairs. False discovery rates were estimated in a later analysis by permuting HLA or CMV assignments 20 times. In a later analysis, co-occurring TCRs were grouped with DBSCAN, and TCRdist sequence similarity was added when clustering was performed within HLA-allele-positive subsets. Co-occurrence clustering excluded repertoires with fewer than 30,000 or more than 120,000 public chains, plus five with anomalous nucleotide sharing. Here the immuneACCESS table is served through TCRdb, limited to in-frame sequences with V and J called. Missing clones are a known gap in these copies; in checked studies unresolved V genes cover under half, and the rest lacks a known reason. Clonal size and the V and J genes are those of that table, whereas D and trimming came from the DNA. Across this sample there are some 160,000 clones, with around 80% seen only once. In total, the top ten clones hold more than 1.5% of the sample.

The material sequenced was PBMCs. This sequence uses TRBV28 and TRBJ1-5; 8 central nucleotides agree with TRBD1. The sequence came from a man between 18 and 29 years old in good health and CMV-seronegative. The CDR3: CASSLGTGPHQPQHF. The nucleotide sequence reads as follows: TGTGCCAGCAGTTTGGGGACAGGTCCTCATCAGCCCCAGCATTTT. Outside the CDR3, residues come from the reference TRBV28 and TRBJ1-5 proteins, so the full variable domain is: DVKVTQSSRYLVKRTGEKVFLECVQDMDHENMFWYRQDPGLGLRLIYFSYDVKMKEKGDIPEGYSVSREKKERFSLILESASTNQTSMYLCASSLGTGPHQPQHFGDGTRLSIL.